The clone carrying this T cell receptor beta chain was recorded at least ten times. This sample is part of a study of T cells in Graves' hyperthyroidism and ophthalmopathy. The hyperthyroidism was newly diagnosed and had lasted under 2 months; the patients were aged 18 to 65. V was trimmed by 3 bases and J by 0 bases, leaving 6 bases between them. The V gene's germline CDR1 is MDHEN and CDR2 SYDVKM. This CDR3 spans 14 amino acids. Using RNA transcripts as the source, TCR beta CDR3 regions were amplified. First-round RT-PCR of the TCR CDR3 relied on the HTBI primer set. Each CDR3 protein is one row after TCRdb ran MiXCR on the multiplex PCR reads. Of approximately 740,000 distinct CDR3 sequences detected, around 13% appear once; the ten largest clones hold 10% to 13%.

This sequence was found in a woman between 18 and 29 years old with Graves' hyperthyroidism. The genes are TRBV28 and TRBJ1-3, with unresolved D. The sequenced sample consisted of blood. CDR3 DNA sequence: TGTGCCAGCAGTTTCATCCCCTCTGGAAACACCATATATTTT. Amino acid sequence: CASSFIPSGNTIYF.